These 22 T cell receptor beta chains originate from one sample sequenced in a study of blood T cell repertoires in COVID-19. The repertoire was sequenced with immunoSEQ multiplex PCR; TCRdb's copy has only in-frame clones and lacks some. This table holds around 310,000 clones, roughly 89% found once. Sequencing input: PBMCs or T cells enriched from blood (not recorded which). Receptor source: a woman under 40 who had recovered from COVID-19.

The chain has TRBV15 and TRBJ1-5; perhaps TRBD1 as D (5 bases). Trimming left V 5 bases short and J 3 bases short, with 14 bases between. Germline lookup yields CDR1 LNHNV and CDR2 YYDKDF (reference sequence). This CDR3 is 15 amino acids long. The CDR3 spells CATSGGRVNNQPQHF. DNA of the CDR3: TGTGCCACCAGCGGTGGCAGGGTGAACAATCAGCCCCAGCATTTT. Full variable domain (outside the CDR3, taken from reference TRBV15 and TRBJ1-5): DAMVIQNPRYQVTQFGKPVTLSCSQTLNHNVMYWYQQKSSQAPKLLFHYYDKDFNNEADTPDNFQSRRPNTSFCFLDIRSPGLGDTAMYLCATSGGRVNNQPQHFGDGTRLSIL.

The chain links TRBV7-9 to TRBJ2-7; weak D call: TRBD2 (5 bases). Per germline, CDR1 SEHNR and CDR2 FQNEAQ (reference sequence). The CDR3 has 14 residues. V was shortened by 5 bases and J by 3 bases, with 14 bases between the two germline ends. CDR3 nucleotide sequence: TGTGCCAGCAGCGTACGGGGAGAAATCTACGAGCAGTACTTC. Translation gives CASSVRGEIYEQYF.

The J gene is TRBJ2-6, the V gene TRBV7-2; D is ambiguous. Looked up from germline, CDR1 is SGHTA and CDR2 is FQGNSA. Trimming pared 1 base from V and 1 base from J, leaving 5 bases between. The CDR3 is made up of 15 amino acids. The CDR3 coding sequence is TGTGCCAGCAGCTTAGATCAATCTGGGGCCAACGTCCTGACTTTC. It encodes CASSLDQSGANVLTF.

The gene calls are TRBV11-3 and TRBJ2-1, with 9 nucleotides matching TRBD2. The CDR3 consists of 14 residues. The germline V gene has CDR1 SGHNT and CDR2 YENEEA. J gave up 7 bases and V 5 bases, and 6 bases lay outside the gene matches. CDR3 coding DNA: TGTGCCAGCAGCCCGGGACTAGCTAAAAATGAGCAGTTCTTC. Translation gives CASSPGLAKNEQFF.

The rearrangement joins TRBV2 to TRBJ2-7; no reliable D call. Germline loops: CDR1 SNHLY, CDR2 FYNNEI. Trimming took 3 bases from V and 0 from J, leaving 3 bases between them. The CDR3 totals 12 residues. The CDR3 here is CASSDLSYEQYF. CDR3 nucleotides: TGTGCCAGCAGTGATCTCTCCTACGAGCAGTACTTC.

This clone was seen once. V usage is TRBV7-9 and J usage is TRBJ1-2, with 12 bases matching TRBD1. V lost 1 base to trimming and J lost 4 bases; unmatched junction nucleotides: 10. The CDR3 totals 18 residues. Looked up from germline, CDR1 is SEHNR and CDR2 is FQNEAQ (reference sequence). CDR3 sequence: CASSLGGAGTGGLYGYTF. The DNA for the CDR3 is TGTGCCAGCAGCTTAGGAGGGGCCGGGACAGGGGGCCTCTATGGCTACACCTTC.

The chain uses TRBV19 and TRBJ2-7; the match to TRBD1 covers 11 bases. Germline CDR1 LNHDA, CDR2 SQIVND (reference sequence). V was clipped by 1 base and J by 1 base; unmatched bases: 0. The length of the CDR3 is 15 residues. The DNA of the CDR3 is TGTGCCAGTAGTATAGGGGACAGGGGGTCCTACGAGCAGTACTTC. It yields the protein CASSIGDRGSYEQYF.

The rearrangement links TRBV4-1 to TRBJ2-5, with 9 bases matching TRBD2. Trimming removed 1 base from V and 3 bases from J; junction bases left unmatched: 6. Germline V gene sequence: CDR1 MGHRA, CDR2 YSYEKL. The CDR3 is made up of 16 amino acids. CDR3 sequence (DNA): TGCGCCAGCAGCCAAGGAGCTGTAGCGGGGGAAGAGACCCAGTACTTC. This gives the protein CASSQGAVAGEETQYF.

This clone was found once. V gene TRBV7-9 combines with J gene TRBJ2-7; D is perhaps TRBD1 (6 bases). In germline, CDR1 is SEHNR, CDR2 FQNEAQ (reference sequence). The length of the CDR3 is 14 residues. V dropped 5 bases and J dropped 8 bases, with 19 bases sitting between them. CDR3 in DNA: TGTGCCAGCAGCACAGGGTCCGATGGGAAGCAGCAGTACTTC. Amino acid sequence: CASSTGSDGKQQYF.

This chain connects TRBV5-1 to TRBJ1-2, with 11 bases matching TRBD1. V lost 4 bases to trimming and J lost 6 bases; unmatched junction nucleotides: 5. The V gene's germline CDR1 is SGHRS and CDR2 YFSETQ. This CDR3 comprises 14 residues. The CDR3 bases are TGCGCCAGCAGCCCCGGACAGGGGGCTGATGGCTACACCTTC. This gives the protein CASSPGQGADGYTF.

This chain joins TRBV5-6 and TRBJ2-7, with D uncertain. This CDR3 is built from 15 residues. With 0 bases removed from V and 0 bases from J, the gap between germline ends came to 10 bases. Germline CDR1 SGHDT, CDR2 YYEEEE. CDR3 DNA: TGTGCCAGCAGCTTGGGGCGGTTTGCCTCCTACGAGCAGTACTTC. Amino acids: CASSLGRFASYEQYF.

The CDR3 nucleotides read TGTGCCAGTAGTATAGGTGGGGGGGGGAGATACAATGAGCAGTTCTTC. Its translation: CASSIGGGGRYNEQFF. The chain has TRBV19 and TRBJ2-1; 7 bases align to TRBD2. Germline lookup yields CDR1 LNHDA and CDR2 SQIVND (reference sequence). V gave up 1 base and J gave up 4 bases; unmatched junction bases: 7. This CDR3 is 16 amino acids long. The whole variable domain, filled in from reference TRBV19 and TRBJ2-1, reads DGGITQSPKYLFRKEGQNVTLSCEQNLNHDAMYWYRQDPGQGLRLIYYSQIVNDFQKGDIAEGYSVSREKKESFPLTVTSAQKNPTAFYLCASSIGGGGRYNEQFFGPGTRLTVL.

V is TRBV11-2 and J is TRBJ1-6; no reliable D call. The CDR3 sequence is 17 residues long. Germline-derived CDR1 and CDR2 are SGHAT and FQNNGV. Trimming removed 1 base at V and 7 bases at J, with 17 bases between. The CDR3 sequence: CASSLGRGFRPNSPLHF. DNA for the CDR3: TGTGCCAGCAGCTTAGGACGGGGATTTCGCCCCAATTCACCCCTCCACTTT.

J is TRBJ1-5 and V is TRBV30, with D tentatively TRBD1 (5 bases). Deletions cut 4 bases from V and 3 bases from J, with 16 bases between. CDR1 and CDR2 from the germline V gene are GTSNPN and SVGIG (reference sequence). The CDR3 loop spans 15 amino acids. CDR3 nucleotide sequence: TGTGCCTGGACCGCCAGAGGACAAAACAATCAGCCCCAGCATTTT. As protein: CAWTARGQNNQPQHF.

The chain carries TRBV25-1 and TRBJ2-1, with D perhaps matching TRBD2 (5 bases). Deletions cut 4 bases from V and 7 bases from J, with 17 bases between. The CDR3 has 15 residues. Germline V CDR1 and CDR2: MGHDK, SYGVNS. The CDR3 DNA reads TGTGCCAGCAGTGGACCCAATTCTAGGACTAATGAGCAGTTCTTC. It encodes CASSGPNSRTNEQFF.

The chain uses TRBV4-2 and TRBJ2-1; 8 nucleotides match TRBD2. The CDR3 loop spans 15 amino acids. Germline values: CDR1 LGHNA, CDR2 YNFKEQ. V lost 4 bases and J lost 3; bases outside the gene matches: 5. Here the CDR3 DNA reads TGTGCCAGCAGCCCGTTAGCGGGGTACTACAATGAGCAGTTCTTC. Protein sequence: CASSPLAGYYNEQFF.

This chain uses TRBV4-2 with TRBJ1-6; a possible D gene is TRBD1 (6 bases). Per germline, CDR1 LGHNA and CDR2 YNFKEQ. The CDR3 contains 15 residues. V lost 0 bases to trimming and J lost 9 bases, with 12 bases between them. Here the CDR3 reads CASSQDRGGGSPLHF. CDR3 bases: TGTGCCAGCAGCCAAGACAGAGGGGGGGGTTCACCCCTCCACTTT.

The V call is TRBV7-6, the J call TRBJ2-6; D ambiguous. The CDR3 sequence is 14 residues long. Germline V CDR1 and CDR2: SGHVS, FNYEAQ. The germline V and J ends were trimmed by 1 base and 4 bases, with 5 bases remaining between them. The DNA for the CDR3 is TGTGCCAGCAGCTTAGTAGCAGGGGCCAACGTCCTGACTTTC. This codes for CASSLVAGANVLTF.

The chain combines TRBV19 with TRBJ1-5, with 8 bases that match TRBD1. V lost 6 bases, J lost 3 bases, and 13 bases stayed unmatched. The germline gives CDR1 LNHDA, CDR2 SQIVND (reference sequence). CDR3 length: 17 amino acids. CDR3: CASSPIRQGTFNQPQHF. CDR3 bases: TGTGCCAGTAGCCCTATCCGACAGGGGACATTCAATCAGCCCCAGCATTTT.

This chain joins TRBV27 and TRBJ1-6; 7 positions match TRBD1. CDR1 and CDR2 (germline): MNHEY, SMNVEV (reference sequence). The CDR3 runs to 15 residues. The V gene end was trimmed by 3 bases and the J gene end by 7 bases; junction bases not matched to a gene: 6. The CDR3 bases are TGTGCCAGCAGTTTCTGGGACAGCAAAAATTCACCCCTCCACTTT. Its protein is CASSFWDSKNSPLHF.

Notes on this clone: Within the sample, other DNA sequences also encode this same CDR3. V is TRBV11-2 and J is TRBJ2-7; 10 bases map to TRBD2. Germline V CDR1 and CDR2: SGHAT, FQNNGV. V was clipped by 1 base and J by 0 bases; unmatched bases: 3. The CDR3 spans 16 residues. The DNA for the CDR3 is TGTGCCAGCAGCTTAGTGACTAGCGGGCCCTCCTACGAGCAGTACTTC. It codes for CASSLVTSGPSYEQYF.

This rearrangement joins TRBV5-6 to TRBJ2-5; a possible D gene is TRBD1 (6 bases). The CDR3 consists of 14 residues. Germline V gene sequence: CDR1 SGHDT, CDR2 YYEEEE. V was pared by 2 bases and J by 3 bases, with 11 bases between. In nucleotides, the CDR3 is TGTGCCAGCAGCTTTACGGACAGAAAAGAGACCCAGTACTTC. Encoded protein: CASSFTDRKETQYF.